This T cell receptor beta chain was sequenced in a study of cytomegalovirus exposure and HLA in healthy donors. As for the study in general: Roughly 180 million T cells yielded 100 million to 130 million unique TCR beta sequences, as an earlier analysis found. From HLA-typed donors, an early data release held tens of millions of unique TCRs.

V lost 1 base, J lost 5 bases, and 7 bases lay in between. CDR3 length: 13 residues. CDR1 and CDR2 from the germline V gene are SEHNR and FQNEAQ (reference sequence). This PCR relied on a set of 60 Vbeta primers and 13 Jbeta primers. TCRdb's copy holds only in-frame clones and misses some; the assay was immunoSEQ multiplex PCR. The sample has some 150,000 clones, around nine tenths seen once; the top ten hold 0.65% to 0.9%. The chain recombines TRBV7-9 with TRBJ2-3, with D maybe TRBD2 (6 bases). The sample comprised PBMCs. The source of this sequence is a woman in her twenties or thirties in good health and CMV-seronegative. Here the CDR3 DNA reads TGTGCCAGCAGCTTAGTCGGGGGAGATACGCAGTATTTT. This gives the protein CASSLVGGDTQYF.